Below are 4 T cell receptor beta chains sequenced from a single sample in a study of Ad26.COV2.S vaccination and SARS-CoV-2 variants. Method: immunoSEQ multiplex PCR; TCRdb's copy keeps in-frame clones and lacks some. Of around 450,000 clones listed, around 87% are singletons. Documented treatment: around 19 received Ad26.COV2.S at low or high dose, single or two shots; about 5 received placebo; per-sample allocation not given. Material that was analyzed had been drawn on day 63 after the first vaccine or placebo injection. The sequences come from peripheral blood, collected in a trial of Ad26.COV2.S vaccine versus placebo. The receptors were sampled from a person aged 18-65 years who received the Ad26.COV2.S COVID-19 vaccine or a placebo.

The chain couples TRBV6-6 to TRBJ1-1, with a possible D match to TRBD1 (6 bases). V was clipped by 0 bases and J by 6 bases, with 11 bases between them. The germline V gene has CDR1 MNHNY and CDR2 SVGAGI (reference sequence). This CDR3 spans 14 amino acids. CDR3 DNA sequence: TGTGCCAGCAGTTACTCGCAGCAGGGGTCTGAAGCTTTCTTT. Its translation is CASSYSQQGSEAFF.

CDR3 in amino acids: CASSLYRQHNSPLHF. CDR3 DNA: TGTGCCAGCAGCTTGTATCGACAGCATAATTCACCCCTCCACTTT. This chain connects TRBV5-4 to TRBJ1-6; a possible D gene is TRBD1 (5 bases). Trimming removed 1 base from V and 5 bases from J, with 10 bases in between. The germline CDR1 and CDR2 sequences are SGHNT and YYREEE (reference sequence). The CDR3 consists of 15 residues.

The chain is built from TRBV7-2 and TRBJ1-1; 7 bases map to TRBD1. Trimming removed 1 base from V and 9 bases from J; junction bases left unmatched: 5. The CDR3 loop spans 13 amino acids. Germline V lookup: CDR1 SGHTA, CDR2 FQGNSA. In nucleotides, the CDR3 is TGTGCCAGCAGCTTAGGTCTCAGGGGGAAAGCTTTCTTT. It specifies CASSLGLRGKAFF.

DNA for the CDR3: TGTGCCAGTACCGATGCCCCAGACAGGGCGGCGGCTAACTATGGCTACACCTTC. Its protein is CASTDAPDRAAANYGYTF. The V call is TRBV19, the J call TRBJ1-2; 7 nucleotides align to TRBD1. CDR3 length: 18 amino acids. CDR1 and CDR2 from the germline V gene are LNHDA and SQIVND (reference sequence). Trimming cost V 7 bases and J 0 bases; bases outside gene matches: 17.